This is a list of T cell receptor beta chains from one sample in a study of regulatory T cells in long-lasting Graves disease. MiXCR was run by TCRdb on the multiplex PCR reads, yielding one entry per CDR3 protein. Among 240,000 or so distinct CDR3 sequences listed, 20% to 25% were seen once. The sequenced sample was peripheral blood mononuclear cells (PBMCs), obtained at new diagnosis, from a patient treated with antithyroid drugs. The source of these receptors is a female donor with Graves disease. Each CDR3 is given with its conserved first and last residue. D genes are given only for firm matches. Only part of the rows carry a size: once, few, many, or a class if the clone is expanded.

TRBJ1-2,NA,11,TRBV11-3,NA,CASSFSEGYTF,TGTGCCAGCAGCTTCTCGGAGGGCTACACCTTC
TRBJ2-3,many,15,TRBV15,TRBD2,CATTKGTSSTDTQYF,TGTGCCACCACCAAAGGGACTAGCAGCACAGATACGCAGTATTTT
TRBJ2-3,many,12,TRBV30,NA,CAWSPPTDTQYF,TGTGCCTGGAGTCCTCCCACAGATACGCAGTATTTT
TRBJ2-5,NA,14,TRBV2,NA,CASSPSEPGETQYF,TGTGCCAGCAGCCCTAGCGAGCCGGGGGAGACCCAGTACTTC
TRBJ1-2,few,16,TRBV4-2,TRBD1,CASSPILGTGVGGYTF,TGTGCCAGCAGCCCTATTCTCGGGACAGGGGTTGGGGGCTACACCTTC
TRBJ1-1,NA,15,TRBV19,NA,CASSPTGTGHTEAFF,TGTGCCAGTAGTCCGACTGGGACGGGGCACACTGAAGCTTTCTTT
TRBJ2-5,many,15,TRBV3-1,NA,CASSHRGAWGETQYF,TGTGCCAGCAGCCATCGCGGGGCCTGGGGGGAGACCCAGTACTTC
TRBJ2-1,NA,15,TRBV11-3,TRBD2,CASSFKRGGNNEQFF,TGTGCCAGCAGCTTTAAGCGGGGGGGCAACAATGAGCAGTTCTTC
TRBJ2-5,many,14,TRBV20-1,TRBD2,CSARGLAGQKTQYF,TGCAGTGCTAGAGGCCTAGCGGGGCAAAAGACCCAGTACTTC
TRBJ1-3,few,17,TRBV5-1,TRBD1,CASSPKTGTGAGNTIYF,TGCGCCAGCAGCCCTAAGACCGGGACAGGGGCGGGAAACACCATATATTTT
TRBJ2-5,many,15,TRBV7-2,NA,CASSLGGKYQETQYF,TGTGCCAGCAGCTTAGGAGGAAAGTACCAAGAGACCCAGTACTTC
TRBJ2-3,many,15,TRBV3-1,NA,CASSQAAVYTDTQYF,TGTGCCAGCAGCCAAGCGGCGGTATACACAGATACGCAGTATTTT
TRBJ1-3,many,11,TRBV30,NA,CAWRGGNTIYF,TGTGCCTGGAGGGGTGGAAACACCATATATTTT
TRBJ2-2,NA,14,TRBV19,NA,CANSIYGGTGELFF,TGTGCCAATAGTATATATGGGGGCACCGGGGAGCTGTTTTTT
TRBJ2-4,many,12,TRBV11-2,NA,CASSTSSDIQYF,TGTGCCAGCAGCACCAGTTCAGACATTCAGTACTTC
TRBJ2-3,many,15,TRBV12-3/TRBV12-4,NA,CASSDVLRGTDTQYF,TGTGCCAGCAGTGACGTGCTGAGGGGCACAGATACGCAGTATTTT
TRBJ2-3,many,13,TRBV14,NA,CASSQDDRHTQYF,TGTGCCAGCAGCCAAGATGATCGACATACGCAGTATTTT
TRBJ2-5,NA,15,TRBV7-2,NA,CASSQGVGVDETQYF,TGTGCCAGCAGCCAAGGGGTGGGAGTGGATGAGACCCAGTACTTC
TRBJ1-5,many,14,TRBV18,NA,CASSRDPGAQPQHF,TGTGCCAGCTCACGGGACCCAGGTGCCCAGCCCCAGCATTTT
TRBJ1-2,NA,15,TRBV4-3,NA,CASSQDQGPTYGYTF,TGCGCCAGCAGCCAAGATCAGGGGCCTACGTATGGCTACACCTTC
TRBJ2-4,NA,13,TRBV7-2,NA,CASSLDYKNIQYF,TGTGCCAGCAGCTTAGACTACAAAAACATTCAGTACTTC
TRBJ2-7,many,15,TRBV7-2,TRBD2,CASSLEYHASGEQYF,TGTGCCAGCAGCTTAGAATATCATGCTAGCGGGGAACAGTACTTC
TRBJ1-1,many,14,TRBV5-1,NA,CASSFQGGDTEAFF,TGTGCCAGCAGCTTCCAGGGCGGCGACACTGAAGCTTTCTTT
TRBJ2-3,few,14,TRBV10-1,TRBD1,CASGTGGETDTQYF,TGCGCCAGCGGAACAGGGGGCGAAACAGATACGCAGTATTTT
TRBJ1-2,NA,13,TRBV19,NA,CASSMTANYGYTF,TGTGCCAGTAGTATGACAGCTAACTATGGCTACACCTTC
TRBJ2-5,NA,14,TRBV4-2,NA,CASSLTWARETQYF,TGTGCCAGCAGCCTAACCTGGGCCCGGGAGACCCAGTACTTC
TRBJ2-7,few,14,TRBV20-1,TRBD2,CSARGDPISYEQYF,TGCAGTGCGCGGGGGGACCCAATCTCCTACGAGCAGTACTTC
TRBJ2-2,many,20,TRBV6-5,NA,CASSYRLRFFFFANTGELFF,TGTGCCAGCAGTTACCGCCTTAGATTCTTTTTTTTCGCGAACACCGGGGAGCTGTTTTTT
TRBJ2-7,many,13,TRBV24-1,NA,CATSAPGTYEQYF,TGTGCCACCAGTGCCCCCGGGACCTACGAGCAGTACTTC
TRBJ2-5,NA,12,TRBV7-2,TRBD2,CASSQRDFRSHF,TGTGCCAGCAGCCAGCGGGACTTCCGCTCACACTTC
TRBJ1-2,NA,14,TRBV7-6,TRBD1,CASSLGQGGLGYTF,TGTGCCAGCAGCTTAGGACAGGGAGGACTTGGCTACACCTTC
TRBJ2-1,few,17,TRBV12-3/TRBV12-4,TRBD2,CASSPPRLAGGVDEQFF,TGTGCCAGCAGTCCACCCCGACTAGCGGGGGGGGTGGATGAGCAGTTCTTC
TRBJ2-7,many,18,TRBV7-2,TRBD1,CASSPGWGAGQGDYEQYF,TGTGCCAGCAGTCCGGGATGGGGGGCGGGACAGGGGGACTACGAGCAGTACTTC
TRBJ1-2,NA,14,TRBV5-6,NA,CASSFPGALYGYTF,TGTGCCAGCAGCTTCCCAGGGGCGCTTTATGGCTACACCTTC
TRBJ2-7,NA,13,TRBV19,TRBD1,CATAGGGTYEQYF,TGTGCCACCGCAGGGGGCGGTACCTACGAGCAGTACTTC
TRBJ2-2,NA,16,TRBV6-1,TRBD2,CASSPGGGVNTGELFF,TGTGCCAGCTCCCCGGGGGGGGGGGTTAACACCGGGGAGCTGTTTTTT
TRBJ1-2,NA,18,TRBV12-3/TRBV12-4,NA,CASSPMAATSDSNYGYTF,TGTGCCAGCAGTCCAATGGCCGCAACCTCTGACTCTAACTATGGCTACACCTTC
TRBJ1-5,many,17,TRBV28,NA,CASSIPHAGAINQPQHF,TGTGCCAGCAGTATCCCCCACGCAGGGGCGATCAATCAGCCCCAGCATTTT
TRBJ1-5,many,13,TRBV7-2,TRBD1,CASSTGQYQPQHF,TGTGCCAGCAGCACGGGACAGTATCAGCCCCAGCATTTT
TRBJ2-5,many,11,TRBV12-3/TRBV12-4,NA,CASGYQETQYF,TGTGCCAGCGGGTACCAAGAGACCCAGTACTTC
TRBJ2-7,many,15,TRBV28,NA,CASSLSAGTPDEQYF,TGTGCCAGCAGTTTATCTGCCGGGACACCCGACGAGCAGTACTTC
TRBJ1-2,many,15,TRBV28,NA,CASSPPHRVAFGYTF,TGTGCCAGCAGCCCTCCCCACAGGGTCGCGTTCGGCTACACCTTC
TRBJ1-1,many,14,TRBV5-5,NA,CASSLGGMNTEAFF,TGTGCCAGCAGTTTGGGGGGGATGAACACTGAAGCTTTCTTT
TRBJ2-7,many,14,TRBV27,TRBD1,CASSLWQGEREQYF,TGTGCCAGCAGTTTATGGCAGGGGGAGAGGGAGCAGTACTTC
TRBJ2-5,once,13,TRBV20-1,TRBD1,CSGGVGGWETQYF,TGCAGTGGGGGTGTAGGGGGCTGGGAGACCCAGTACTTC
TRBJ2-7,many,15,TRBV5-1,TRBD2,CASSLVLAGIYEQYF,TGCGCCAGCAGCTTGGTCTTAGCGGGGATCTACGAGCAGTACTTC
TRBJ1-5,few,15,TRBV6-1,NA,CASSLTGISGQPQHF,TGTGCCAGCAGTCTAACAGGGATTTCGGGTCAGCCCCAGCATTTT
TRBJ2-7,NA,14,TRBV20-1,NA,CNAIKLGTYNEQYF,TGCAATGCCATAAAACTGGGGACGTACAATGAGCAGTACTTC
TRBJ2-1,once,16,TRBV11-2,TRBD2,CASSFLAGLSYNEQFF,TGTGCCAGCAGCTTCTTAGCGGGCCTCTCCTACAATGAGCAGTTCTTC
TRBJ2-7,NA,16,TRBV11-3,TRBD2,CASSSGLADATYEQYF,TGTGCCAGCAGTTCGGGACTAGCGGACGCGACCTACGAGCAGTACTTC
TRBJ2-3,many,16,TRBV7-2,TRBD2,CASSKGLADSTDTQYF,TGTGCCAGCAGCAAGGGACTAGCGGACAGCACAGATACGCAGTATTTT
TRBJ2-7,once,14,TRBV2,TRBD1,CASSPSPGTEEQYF,TGTGCCAGCAGTCCTAGTCCCGGGACAGAAGAGCAGTACTTC
TRBJ2-1,NA,15,TRBV20-1,TRBD1,CSARARDRGYNEQFF,TGCAGTGCTAGAGCCCGGGACAGGGGCTACAATGAGCAGTTCTTC
TRBJ2-2,few,13,TRBV4-3,NA,CASSRSKAGELFF,TGCGCCAGCAGCCGCAGTAAGGCCGGGGAGCTGTTTTTT
TRBJ1-2,NA,13,TRBV30,NA,CAWRGAGIYGYTF,TGTGCCTGGAGGGGGGCGGGGATCTATGGCTACACCTTC
TRBJ2-5,many,16,TRBV7-9,TRBD1,CASSLFRDRSQETQYF,TGTGCCAGCAGCCTTTTCCGGGACAGAAGCCAAGAGACCCAGTACTTC
TRBJ2-5,many,17,TRBV20-1,TRBD2,CSARGLAGGRGGETQYF,TGCAGTGCTCGGGGACTAGCGGGAGGCAGGGGAGGGGAGACCCAGTACTTC
TRBJ1-2,many,12,TRBV6-2/TRBV6-3,NA,CACHGSNYGYTF,TGTGCCTGCCATGGCAGTAACTATGGCTACACCTTC
TRBJ2-7,NA,13,TRBV20-1,NA,CSARGTVAYEQYF,TGCAGTGCTAGGGGGACGGTGGCCTACGAGCAGTACTTC
TRBJ1-2,NA,15,TRBV4-3,NA,CASSQEAATPYGYTF,TGCGCCAGCAGCCAAGAAGCCGCGACCCCCTATGGCTACACCTTC